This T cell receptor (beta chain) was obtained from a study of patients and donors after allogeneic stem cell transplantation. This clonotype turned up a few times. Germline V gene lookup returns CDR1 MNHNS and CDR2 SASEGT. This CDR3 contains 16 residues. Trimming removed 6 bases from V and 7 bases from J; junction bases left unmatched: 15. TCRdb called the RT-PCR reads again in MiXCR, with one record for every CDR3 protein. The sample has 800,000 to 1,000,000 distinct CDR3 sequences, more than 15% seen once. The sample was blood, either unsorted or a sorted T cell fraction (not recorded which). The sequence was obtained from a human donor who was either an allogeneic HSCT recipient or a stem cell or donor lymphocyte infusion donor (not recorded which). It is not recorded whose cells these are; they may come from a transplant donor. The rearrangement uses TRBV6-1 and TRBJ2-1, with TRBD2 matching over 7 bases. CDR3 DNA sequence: TGTGCCAGCAGACTCAGCGGGAAACCCGGGGCTAATGAGCAGTTCTTC. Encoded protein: CASRLSGKPGANEQFF.